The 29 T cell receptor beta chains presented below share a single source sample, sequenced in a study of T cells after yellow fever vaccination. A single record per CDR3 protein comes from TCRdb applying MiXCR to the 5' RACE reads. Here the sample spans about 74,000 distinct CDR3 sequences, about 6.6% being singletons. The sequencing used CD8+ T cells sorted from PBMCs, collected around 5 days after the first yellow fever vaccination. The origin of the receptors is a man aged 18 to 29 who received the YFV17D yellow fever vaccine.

CDR3 protein: CASSLVGGPGELFF. In nucleotides, the CDR3 is TGTGCCAGCAGCTTGGTTGGGGGTCCCGGGGAGCTGTTTTTT. The rearrangement joins TRBV5-4 to TRBJ2-2; D could derive from TRBD1 or TRBD2 (5 bases each). V was trimmed by 0 bases and J by 6 bases, leaving 9 bases between them. The CDR3 runs to 14 residues. The V gene's germline CDR1 is SGHNT and CDR2 YYREEE (reference sequence).

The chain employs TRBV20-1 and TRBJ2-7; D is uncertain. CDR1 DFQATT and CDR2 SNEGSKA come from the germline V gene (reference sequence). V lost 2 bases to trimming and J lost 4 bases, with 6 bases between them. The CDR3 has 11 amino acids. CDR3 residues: CSARLDYEQYF. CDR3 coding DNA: TGCAGTGCTAGATTAGATTACGAGCAGTACTTC.

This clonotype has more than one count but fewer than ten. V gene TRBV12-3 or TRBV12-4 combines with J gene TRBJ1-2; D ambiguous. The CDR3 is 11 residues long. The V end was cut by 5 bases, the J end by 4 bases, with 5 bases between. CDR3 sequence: CASSTSYGYTF. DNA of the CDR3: TGTGCCAGCAGTACCTCCTATGGCTACACCTTC.

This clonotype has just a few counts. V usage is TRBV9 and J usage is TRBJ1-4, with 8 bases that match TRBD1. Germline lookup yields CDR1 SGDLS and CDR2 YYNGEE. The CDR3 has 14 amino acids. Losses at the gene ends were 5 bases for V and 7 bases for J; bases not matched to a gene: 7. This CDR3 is CASRGQGGGEKLFF. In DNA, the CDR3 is TGTGCCAGCAGAGGACAGGGCGGGGGTGAAAAACTGTTTTTT.

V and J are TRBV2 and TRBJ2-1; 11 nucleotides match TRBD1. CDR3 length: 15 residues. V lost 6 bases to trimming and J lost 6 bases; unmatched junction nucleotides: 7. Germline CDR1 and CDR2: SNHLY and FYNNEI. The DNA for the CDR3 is TGTGCCAGCAGCCCCGGACAGGGGGCCATCAATGAGCAGTTCTTC. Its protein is CASSPGQGAINEQFF.

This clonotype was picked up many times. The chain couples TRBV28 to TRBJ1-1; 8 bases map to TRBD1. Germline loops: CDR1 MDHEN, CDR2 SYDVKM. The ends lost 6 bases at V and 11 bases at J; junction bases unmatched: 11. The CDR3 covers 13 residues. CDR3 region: CASSRIMTGAAFF. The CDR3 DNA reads TGTGCCAGCAGCCGTATAATGACAGGGGCGGCTTTCTTT.

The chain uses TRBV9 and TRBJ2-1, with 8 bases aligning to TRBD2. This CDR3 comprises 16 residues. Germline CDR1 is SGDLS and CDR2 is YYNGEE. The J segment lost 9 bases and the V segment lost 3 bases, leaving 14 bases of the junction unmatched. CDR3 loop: CASSDSSGGTLGEQFF. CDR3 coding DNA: TGTGCCAGCAGCGACTCCAGCGGGGGCACCTTGGGTGAGCAGTTCTTC.

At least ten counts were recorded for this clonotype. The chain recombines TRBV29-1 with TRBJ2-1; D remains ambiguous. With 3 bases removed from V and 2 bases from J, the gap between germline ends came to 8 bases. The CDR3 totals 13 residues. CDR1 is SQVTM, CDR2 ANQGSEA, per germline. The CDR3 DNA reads TGCAGCGTTGAGGAGTTCACCTACAATGAGCAGTTCTTC. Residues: CSVEEFTYNEQFF.

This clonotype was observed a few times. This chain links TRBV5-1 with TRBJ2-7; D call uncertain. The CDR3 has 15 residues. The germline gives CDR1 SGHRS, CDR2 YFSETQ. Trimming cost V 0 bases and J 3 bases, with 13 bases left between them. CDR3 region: CASSLVVGPDYEQYF. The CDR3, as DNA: TGCGCCAGCAGCTTGGTAGTTGGTCCGGACTACGAGCAGTACTTC.

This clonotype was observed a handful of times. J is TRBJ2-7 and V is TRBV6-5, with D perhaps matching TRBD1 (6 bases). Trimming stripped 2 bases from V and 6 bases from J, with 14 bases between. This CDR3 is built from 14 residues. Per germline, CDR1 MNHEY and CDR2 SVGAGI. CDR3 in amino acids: CASSYLGLGGEQYV. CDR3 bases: TGTGCCAGCAGTTACCTGGGTTTAGGGGGCGAGCAGTACGTC.

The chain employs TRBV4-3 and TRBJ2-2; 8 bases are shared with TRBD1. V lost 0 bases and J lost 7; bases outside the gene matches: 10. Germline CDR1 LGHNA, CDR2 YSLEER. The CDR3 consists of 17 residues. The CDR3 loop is CASSQELGQAFYGELFF. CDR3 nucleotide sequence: TGCGCCAGCAGCCAAGAATTGGGACAGGCGTTTTACGGGGAGCTGTTTTTT.

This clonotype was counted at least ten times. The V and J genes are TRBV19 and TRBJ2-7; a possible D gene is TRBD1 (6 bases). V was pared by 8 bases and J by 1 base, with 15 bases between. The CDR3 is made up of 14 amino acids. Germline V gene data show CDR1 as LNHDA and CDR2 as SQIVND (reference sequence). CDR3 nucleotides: TGTGCCAGTTCCTCCGGGACATTGTCCTACGAGCAGTACTTC. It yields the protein CASSSGTLSYEQYF. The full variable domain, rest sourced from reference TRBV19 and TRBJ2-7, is DGGITQSPKYLFRKEGQNVTLSCEQNLNHDAMYWYRQDPGQGLRLIYYSQIVNDFQKGDIAEGYSVSREKKESFPLTVTSAQKNPTAFYLCASSSGTLSYEQYFGPGTRLTVT.

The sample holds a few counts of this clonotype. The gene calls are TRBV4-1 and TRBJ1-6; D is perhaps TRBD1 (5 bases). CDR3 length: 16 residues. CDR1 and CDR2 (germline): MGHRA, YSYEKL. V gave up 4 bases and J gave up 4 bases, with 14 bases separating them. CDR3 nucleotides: TGCGCCAGCAGCCCGGGACTGGGAGTTTATAATTCACCCCTCCACTTT. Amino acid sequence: CASSPGLGVYNSPLHF.

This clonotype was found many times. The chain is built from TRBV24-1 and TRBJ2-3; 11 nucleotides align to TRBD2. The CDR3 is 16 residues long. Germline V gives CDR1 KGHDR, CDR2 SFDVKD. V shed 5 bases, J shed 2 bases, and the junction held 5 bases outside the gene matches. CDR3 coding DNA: TGTGCCACCAGTGCAGGACTAGCGGGTACCACAGATACGCAGTATTTT. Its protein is CATSAGLAGTTDTQYF.

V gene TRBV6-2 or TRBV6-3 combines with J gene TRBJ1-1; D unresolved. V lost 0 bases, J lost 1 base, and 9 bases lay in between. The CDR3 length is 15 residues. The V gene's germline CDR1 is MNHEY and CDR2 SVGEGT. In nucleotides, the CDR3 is TGTGCCAGCAGTTACTCGCCAGGAGAGAACACTGAAGCTTTCTTT. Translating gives CASSYSPGENTEAFF.

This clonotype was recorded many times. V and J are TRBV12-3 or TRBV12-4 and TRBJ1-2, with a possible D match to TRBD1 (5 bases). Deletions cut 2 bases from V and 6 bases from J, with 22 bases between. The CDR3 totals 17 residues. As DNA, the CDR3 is TGTGCCAGCAGTTTATTCCTTTCTGGTGGGGGATGGAATGGCTACACCTTC. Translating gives CASSLFLSGGGWNGYTF.

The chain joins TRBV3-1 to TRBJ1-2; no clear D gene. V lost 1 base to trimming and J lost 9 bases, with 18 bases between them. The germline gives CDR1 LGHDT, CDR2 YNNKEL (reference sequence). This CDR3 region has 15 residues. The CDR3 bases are TGTGCCAGCAGCCAAGCTATGGGCCCAGGCGATAGCTACACCTTC. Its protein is CASSQAMGPGDSYTF.

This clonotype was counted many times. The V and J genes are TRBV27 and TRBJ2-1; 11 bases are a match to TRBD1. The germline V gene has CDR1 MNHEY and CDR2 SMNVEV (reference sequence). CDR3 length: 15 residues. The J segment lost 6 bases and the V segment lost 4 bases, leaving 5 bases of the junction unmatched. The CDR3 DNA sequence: TGTGCCAGCAGTTGGGGACAGGGGGACCTCAATGAGCAGTTCTTC. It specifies CASSWGQGDLNEQFF.

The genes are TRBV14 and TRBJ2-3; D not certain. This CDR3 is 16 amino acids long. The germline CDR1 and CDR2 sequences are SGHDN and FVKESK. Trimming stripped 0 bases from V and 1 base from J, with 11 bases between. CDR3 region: CASSQDPASGTDTQYF. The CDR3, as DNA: TGTGCCAGCAGCCAAGATCCAGCGTCCGGCACAGATACGCAGTATTTT.

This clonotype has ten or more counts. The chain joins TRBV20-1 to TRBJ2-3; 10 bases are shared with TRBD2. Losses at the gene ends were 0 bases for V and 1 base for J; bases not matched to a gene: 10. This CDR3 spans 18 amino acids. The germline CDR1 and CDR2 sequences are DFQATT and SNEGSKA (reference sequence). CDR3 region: CSARDPVLAGGGTDTQYF. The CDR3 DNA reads TGCAGTGCTAGAGATCCTGTGTTAGCGGGGGGAGGCACAGATACGCAGTATTTT.

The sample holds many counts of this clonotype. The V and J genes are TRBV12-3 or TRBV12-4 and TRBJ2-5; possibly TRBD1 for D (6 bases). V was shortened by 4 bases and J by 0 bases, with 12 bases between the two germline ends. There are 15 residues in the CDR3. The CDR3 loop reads CASSSRGQYQETQYF. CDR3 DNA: TGTGCCAGCAGTTCCAGGGGCCAGTACCAAGAGACCCAGTACTTC.

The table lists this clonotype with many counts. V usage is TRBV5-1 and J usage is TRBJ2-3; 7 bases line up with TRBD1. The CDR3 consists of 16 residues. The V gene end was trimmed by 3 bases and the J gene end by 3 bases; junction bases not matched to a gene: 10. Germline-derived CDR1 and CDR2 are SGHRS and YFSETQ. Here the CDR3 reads CASSSRQGLGTDTQYF. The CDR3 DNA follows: TGCGCCAGCAGCTCCCGACAGGGTTTAGGAACAGATACGCAGTATTTT.

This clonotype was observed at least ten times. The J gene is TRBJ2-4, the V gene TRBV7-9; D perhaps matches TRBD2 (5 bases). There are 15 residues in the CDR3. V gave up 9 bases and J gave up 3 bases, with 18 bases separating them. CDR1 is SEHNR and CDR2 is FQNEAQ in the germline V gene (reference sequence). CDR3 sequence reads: CASLTDARGKNIQYF. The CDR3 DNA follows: TGTGCCAGTCTCACTGACGCTCGGGGCAAAAACATTCAGTACTTC.

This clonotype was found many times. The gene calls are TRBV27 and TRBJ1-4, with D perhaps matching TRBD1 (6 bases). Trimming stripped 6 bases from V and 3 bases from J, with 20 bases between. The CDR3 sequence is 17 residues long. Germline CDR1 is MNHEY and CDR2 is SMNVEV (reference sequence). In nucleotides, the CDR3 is TGTGCCAGCAGCTTCTGGGGGCGATCCGCCGCTAATGAAAAACTGTTTTTT. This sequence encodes CASSFWGRSAANEKLFF.

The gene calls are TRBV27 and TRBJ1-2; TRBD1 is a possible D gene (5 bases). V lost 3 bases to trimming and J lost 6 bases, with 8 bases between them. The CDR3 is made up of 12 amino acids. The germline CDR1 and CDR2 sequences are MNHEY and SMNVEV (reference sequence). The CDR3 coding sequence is TGTGCCAGCAGTTTCGGGGCGGATGGCTACACCTTC. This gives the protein CASSFGADGYTF.

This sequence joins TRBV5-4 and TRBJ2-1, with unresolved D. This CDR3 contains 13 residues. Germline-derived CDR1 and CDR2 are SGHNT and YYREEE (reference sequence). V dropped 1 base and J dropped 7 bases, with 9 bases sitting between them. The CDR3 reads CASSLNRWNEQFF. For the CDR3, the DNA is TGTGCCAGCAGCTTGAATCGTTGGAATGAGCAGTTCTTC.

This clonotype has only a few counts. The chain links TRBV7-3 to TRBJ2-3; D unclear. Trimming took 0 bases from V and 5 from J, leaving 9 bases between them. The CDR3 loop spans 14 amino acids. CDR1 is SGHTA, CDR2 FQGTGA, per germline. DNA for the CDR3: TGTGCCAGCAGCTTAACCGGAAAGGTAGATACGCAGTATTTT. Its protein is CASSLTGKVDTQYF.

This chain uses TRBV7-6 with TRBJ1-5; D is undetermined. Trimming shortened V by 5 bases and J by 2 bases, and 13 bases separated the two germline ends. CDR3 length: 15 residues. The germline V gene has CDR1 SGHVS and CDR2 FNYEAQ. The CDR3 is CASSPARAGNQPQHF. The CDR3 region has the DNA TGTGCCAGCAGCCCAGCCCGGGCGGGCAATCAGCCCCAGCATTTT.

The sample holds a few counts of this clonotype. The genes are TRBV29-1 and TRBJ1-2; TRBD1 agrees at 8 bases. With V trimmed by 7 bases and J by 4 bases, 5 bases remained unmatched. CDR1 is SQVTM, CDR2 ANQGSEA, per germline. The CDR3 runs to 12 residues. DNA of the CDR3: TGCAGCGATGGACAGGGCCCCTATGGCTACACCTTC. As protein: CSDGQGPYGYTF.